This TCR beta chain was captured in a study of blood T cell repertoires in COVID-19. About the research overall: Samples of COVID-19 (acute and convalescent) were obtained from the United States, Italy and Spain. From T cells, B-cell-depleted T cells, or PBMCs came the material, which was cDNA or gDNA.

Per the original data handling: Amplification of reference gene primers was used by the study to estimate nucleated cell counts. Assay: immunoSEQ multiplex PCR; the TCRdb copy retains only in-frame clones and omits some. The V and J calls and clone size come from that table; D and trimming were worked out from the DNA. The sample comprises about 90,000 clones, around 93% of which are singletons, and more than 1.5% rests with the top ten. CDR3 length: 14 residues. Trimming took off 6 bases at V and 8 bases at J, with 16 bases between the two ends. Per the germline V gene, CDR1 is SNHLY and CDR2 is FYNNEI.

The sequenced material came from peripheral blood. The receptor's source is a human donor with active COVID-19. The donor label of this sample is uncertain. V is TRBV2 and J is TRBJ2-2; D perhaps matches TRBD2 (5 bases). The CDR3 nucleotides are TGTGCCAGCAGCCAGTACACCGGGATAGGGGAGCTGTTTTTT. It translates to CASSQYTGIGELFF.